This TCR beta chain was retrieved from a study of T-cell memory formation after mild COVID-19. Study-wide findings and caveats: The study detected some responding clones in pre-infection memory, suggesting cross-reactive memory joined.

Points on this clonotype: Antigen specificity is unknown.

Germline V gene sequence: CDR1 SGHTA, CDR2 FQGNSA. V shed 1 base and J shed 3 bases, with 9 bases lying between them. The CDR3 length is 14 residues. TCRdb processed the 5' RACE reads anew with MiXCR; each CDR3 protein has one entry. The sample carries about 320,000 distinct CDR3 sequences, 14% recorded once. The genes are TRBV7-2 and TRBJ1-1, with D possibly being TRBD1 (5 bases). This receptor was taken from a man aged 18 to 35 who had mild COVID-19 (a few samples of this study predate the infection). Cell type and time point are not known. The sample was PBMCs or a T cell subset sorted from them (not recorded which). CDR3 in amino acids: CASSLGGWDTEAFF. The CDR3 nucleotides read TGTGCCAGCAGCTTAGGGGGCTGGGACACTGAAGCTTTCTTT.